The rows below give T cell receptor beta chains drawn from one sample of a study of glioma-infiltrating T cells after dendritic cell vaccination. Method: immunoSEQ multiplex PCR; TCRdb's copy keeps in-frame clones and lacks some. The table shows tens of thousands of clones, with approximately 85% occurring only once. Sequencing used blood, obtained before dendritic cell vaccination. These receptors all come from a human donor with glioblastoma. The CDR3 runs from the conserved cysteine through the conserved F or W. The order of the fields is J gene, clone size, CDR3 length, V gene, D gene, CDR3 DNA, CDR3 protein. The D gene is left open where the match is weak. Not all rows give a size; the values are once, few, many and, for expanded clones, a class.

J: TRBJ2-7
size: .
length: 14
V: TRBV5-6
D: .
DNA: TGTGCCAGCAGCTCCCTCAGGGCTCCCTACGAGCAGTACTTC
CDR3: CASSSLRAPYEQYF

J: TRBJ1-2
size: .
length: 14
V: TRBV4-3
D: .
DNA: TGCGCCAGCAGTACTCGAGGCAGCAACTATGGCTACACCTTC
CDR3: CASSTRGSNYGYTF

J: TRBJ1-2
size: .
length: 17
V: TRBV10-1
D: TRBD1
DNA: TGCGCCAACTGGTTGGATAATTTGGGACAGGGTTTTTATGGCTACACCTTC
CDR3: CANWLDNLGQGFYGYTF

J: TRBJ1-2
size: .
length: 12
V: TRBV30
D: TRBD1
DNA: TGTGCCTGGAGTACAGGGGCGCATGGCTACACCTTC
CDR3: CAWSTGAHGYTF

J: TRBJ2-5
size: .
length: 14
V: TRBV5-5
D: TRBD2
DNA: TGTGCCAGCAGCTCTAGCGGGGTGGTAGAGACCCAGTACTTC
CDR3: CASSSSGVVETQYF

J: TRBJ2-7
size: .
length: 15
V: TRBV5-8
D: .
DNA: TGTGCCAGCAGCACACGGGTCAGGGTCTCCTACGAGCAGTACTTC
CDR3: CASSTRVRVSYEQYF

J: TRBJ2-3
size: .
length: 16
V: TRBV28
D: TRBD2
DNA: TGTGCCAGCTCCTCAGGTCTAGCGGGGGGGTACTATACGCAGTATTTT
CDR3: CASSSGLAGGYYTQYF

J: TRBJ1-5
size: .
length: 16
V: TRBV18
D: .
DNA: TGTGCCAGCTCACCGGGGCCCCGACAGGCGGGGGAGCCCCAGCATTTT
CDR3: CASSPGPRQAGEPQHF

J: TRBJ2-7
size: .
length: 15
V: TRBV10-3
D: TRBD1
DNA: TGTGCCATCAGCGTCGGGACAGTTGGGGTGTACGAGCAGTACTTC
CDR3: CAISVGTVGVYEQYF

J: TRBJ1-2
size: .
length: 16
V: TRBV6-1
D: .
DNA: TGTGCCAGCAGTGAGGCAGGGCGTCACCCCAACTATGGCTACACCTTC
CDR3: CASSEAGRHPNYGYTF

J: TRBJ1-2
size: .
length: 14
V: TRBV11-2
D: TRBD1
DNA: TGTGCCAGCAGCTCGGGGACAGGGAACTATGGCTACACCTTC
CDR3: CASSSGTGNYGYTF

J: TRBJ1-1
size: .
length: 15
V: TRBV19
D: .
DNA: TGTGCCAGTAGTATAGCAGGGGTCGGTAACACTGAAGCTTTCTTT
CDR3: CASSIAGVGNTEAFF

J: TRBJ2-2
size: .
length: 14
V: TRBV29-1
D: TRBD2
DNA: TGCAGTGAATACTGGGGAGGGGACACCGGGGAGCTGTTTTTT
CDR3: CSEYWGGDTGELFF

J: TRBJ2-7
size: .
length: 14
V: TRBV7-2
D: .
DNA: TGTGCCAGCACGGAAGGCCCAGCAAGCGACGAGCAGTACTTC
CDR3: CASTEGPASDEQYF

J: TRBJ1-2
size: .
length: 13
V: TRBV18
D: .
DNA: TGTGCCAGCTCACTGACAGGAGCGCGCGGCTACACCTTC
CDR3: CASSLTGARGYTF

J: TRBJ1-1
size: .
length: 15
V: TRBV27
D: .
DNA: TGTGCCAGCAGTTTTGAGGCGGGGCTAAACTCTGAAGCTTTCTTT
CDR3: CASSFEAGLNSEAFF

J: TRBJ2-1
size: .
length: 15
V: TRBV7-3
D: TRBD2
DNA: TGTGCCAGCAGCTTGGTAGCGGGAGCGGTAAATGAGCAGTTCTTC
CDR3: CASSLVAGAVNEQFF

J: TRBJ2-7
size: .
length: 15
V: TRBV19
D: .
DNA: TGTGCCAGTAGAGAGGCAGGGCAAACCTCCTACGAGCAGTACTTC
CDR3: CASREAGQTSYEQYF

J: TRBJ2-3
size: few
length: 17
V: TRBV9
D: TRBD2
DNA: TGTGCCAGCAGCGTAATTCCGAGCGGGGGGACCACAGATACGCAGTATTTT
CDR3: CASSVIPSGGTTDTQYF

J: TRBJ2-5
size: .
length: 14
V: TRBV5-4
D: .
DNA: TGTGCCAGCAGCTTGGGTCCCAGAGGGGAGACCCAGTACTTC
CDR3: CASSLGPRGETQYF

J: TRBJ2-1
size: once
length: 13
V: TRBV7-9
D: TRBD2
DNA: TGTGCCAGCAGCCCCGGGGGGAGCAATGAGCAGTTCTTC
CDR3: CASSPGGSNEQFF

J: TRBJ2-3
size: .
length: 13
V: TRBV10-3
D: TRBD1
DNA: TGTGCCATCATGGGACAGAACACAGATACGCAGTATTTT
CDR3: CAIMGQNTDTQYF

J: TRBJ1-1
size: .
length: 14
V: TRBV18
D: .
DNA: TGTGCCAGCTCACCACCCGGGACAAATTATGAAGCTTTCTTT
CDR3: CASSPPGTNYEAFF

J: TRBJ2-5
size: .
length: 15
V: TRBV10-3
D: TRBD2
DNA: TGTGCCATCAGTGAGCGGGTAGCGGGAGAGGCGACCCAGTACTTC
CDR3: CAISERVAGEATQYF

J: TRBJ2-7
size: .
length: 14
V: TRBV27
D: .
DNA: TGTGCCAGCAGTTTAATGGTGAGCTCCTACGAGCAGTACTTC
CDR3: CASSLMVSSYEQYF